This TCR beta chain appears in the sequencing data of a study of shared clonotypes between healthy human individuals. Across the whole study: Three plates each covered CD4 naive and memory; CD8 naive two, CD8 memory one.

A 200 ng quantity of DNA, tens of thousands of T cell genomes, went into the sorted-subset replicate PCRs. Assay: immunoSEQ multiplex PCR; the TCRdb copy retains only in-frame clones and omits some. Of over a million clones detected, roughly 98% appear once; the ten largest clones hold less than 0.55%. CDR1 is SGHTA and CDR2 is FQGTGA in the germline V gene. The V gene lost 3 bases and the J gene lost 6 bases, with 12 bases spanning the gap. This CDR3 comprises 14 residues. This clone was found once. The antigen is not known. The same CDR3 can be traced to other DNA sequences in this sample. Study-wide results and limits: The diversity represented, both genetic and in exposure history, was limited by few donors. Clonotype sharing among donors, it was expected, would be affected by sequencing depth.

The sequenced sample was naive CD4+ T cells sorted from blood. Subset of the sample: CD45RA+ positively selected. This chain uses TRBV7-3 with TRBJ2-1, with a weak D call TRBD2 (6 bases). The source is a man younger than 45 in good health. DNA for the CDR3: TGTGCCAGCAGCTTTCCGGGACTCCCCAATGAGCAGTTCTTC. Translation: CASSFPGLPNEQFF.